A single sample gave rise to the 6 T cell receptor beta chains below, sequenced in a study of T cell repertoires in cytomegalovirus infection. In TCRdb, the reads were re-called with MiXCR into one record per CDR3 protein. In the table there are over 45,000 distinct CDR3 sequences, under 20% of which are singletons. These TCRs are of unknown antigen specificity. The sample consisted of CD8+ T cells from cultured PBMCs, taken from culture after CMV antigen stimulation. These TCRs come from a human donor in good health (CMV status not recorded). Some clones in this sample may be carry-over from other donors' samples.

The CDR3 bases are TGTGCCAGCAGTGAAGTGGCCGGGACTAGCGACATTCGGAATGAGCAGTTCTTC. Its protein product is CASSEVAGTSDIRNEQFF. The chain recombines TRBV6-1 with TRBJ2-1; TRBD2 matches at 10 bases. The V gene's germline CDR1 is MNHNS and CDR2 SASEGT. The CDR3 has 18 amino acids. V shed 1 base, J shed 7 bases, and the junction held 13 bases outside the gene matches.

This clonotype has a count of ten or more. The chain carries TRBV7-8 and TRBJ2-7; 7 bases match TRBD1. The CDR3 loop spans 13 amino acids. With 4 bases clipped from V and 1 base from J, the junction kept 1 base outside the gene matches. The germline V gene has CDR1 SGHVS and CDR2 FQNEAQ. In DNA, the CDR3 is TGTGCCAGCAGCTCGGACAGGTCCTACGAGCAGTACTTC. As protein: CASSSDRSYEQYF.

The sample holds a few counts of this clonotype. The chain joins TRBV28 to TRBJ2-3; no clear D gene. In germline, CDR1 is MDHEN, CDR2 SYDVKM. The ends were cut back, 5 bases at V and 12 bases at J, with 15 bases in the middle. CDR3 size: 12 residues. In DNA form, the CDR3 reads TGTGCCAGCAGTCCAATGGGGTGGTCACAGTATTTT. As protein: CASSPMGWSQYF.

The chain combines TRBV28 with TRBJ2-1, with D possibly TRBD1 on 6 matching bases. Between the trimmed V and J ends, which lost 3 bases and 0 bases, there was a span of 18 bases. CDR3 length: 18 amino acids. Germline V lookup: CDR1 MDHEN, CDR2 SYDVKM. The CDR3 spells CASSFPPDSPSSYNEQFF. The DNA for the CDR3 is TGTGCCAGCAGTTTCCCCCCGGACAGCCCTAGCTCCTACAATGAGCAGTTCTTC.

There are many counts of this clonotype. This chain joins TRBV12-3 or TRBV12-4 and TRBJ1-2; D remains ambiguous. The germline V and J ends were trimmed by 1 base and 4 bases, with 10 bases remaining between them. The CDR3 extends over 14 amino acids. CDR3 region: CASSLGGRSYGYTF. The CDR3 DNA follows: TGTGCCAGCAGTTTAGGTGGGCGCAGCTATGGCTACACCTTC.

The sample holds one count of this clonotype. The V gene is TRBV29-1, the J gene TRBJ2-1; TRBD2 matches at 9 bases. The junction had 8 bases not matched to a gene; V was cut back by 1 base and J by 13 bases. CDR1 and CDR2 (germline): SQVTM, ANQGSEA. The CDR3 totals 13 residues. CDR3 nucleotides: TGCAGCGTTGAAGTCGAAGCGGGAGGAGAACAGTTCTTC. Protein: CSVEVEAGGEQFF.